The T cell receptor beta chain under discussion was sequenced for a study of technical replicates of blood from a handful of donors. The data were produced by immunoSEQ multiplex PCR, yet TCRdb's version contains in-frame clones alone and is incomplete. The profile shows 74,000 or so clones, about 90% of them singletons. Germline V gene data show CDR1 as SEHNR and CDR2 as FQNEAQ (reference sequence). V shed 1 base and J shed 3 bases, with 21 bases lying between them. This CDR3 has 18 amino acids. The chain has TRBV7-9 and TRBJ1-1; weak D call: TRBD1 (5 bases). The sample taken for sequencing was T cells isolated from PBMCs. The TCR was taken from a human donor in good health. The CDR3 DNA is TGTGCCAGCAGCTTAGTTCAGGGACGGGGGATTGGGGACACTGAAGCTTTCTTT. It codes for CASSLVQGRGIGDTEAFF.